This TCR beta chain appears in the sequencing data of a study of shared clonotypes between healthy human individuals. Germline trimming cut 3 bases from V and 4 bases from J; bases unmatched to any gene: 9. Per the germline V gene, CDR1 is KGHSH and CDR2 is LQKENI. The CDR3 is 16 amino acids. Donors comprised healthy HIV-negative adults lacking recent acute infections or vaccinations. Partitioning of CD4+ cells yielded a CD45RA+ naive subset and a CD45RA-negative memory subset. A remark on this clone: The antigen remains undetermined.

Sequenced by immunoSEQ multiplex PCR; TCRdb stores in-frame clones only, minus some. Among 640,000 or so clones listed, more than 70% were seen once. General study points: Naive subsets generally exceeded memory subsets in estimated richness. A few donors had around 5% of their naive CD4 clonotypes in common.

The chain uses TRBV18 and TRBJ1-3; 7 bases map to TRBD1. The sample comprised memory CD4+ T cells sorted from blood. Subset noted: CD45RA-negative fraction. The receptor comes from a woman in her 30s in good health. CDR3 sequence (DNA): TGTGCCAGCTCACCCTCCCAGGGGGATCTCGGAAACACCATATATTTT. It is translated as CASSPSQGDLGNTIYF.